This T cell receptor beta chain was recorded in a study of regulatory T cells in long-lasting Graves disease. Time point indicated: newly diagnosed GD, antithyroid drugs for less than 3 months. PBMC RNA served as the TCR library source. Investigators prepared the TCR beta libraries by applying iRepertoire HTBI primers and Arm-PCR of CDR3 regions. TCRdb reprocessed the multiplex PCR reads via MiXCR and lists one record per CDR3 protein. Of more than 400,000 distinct CDR3 sequences listed, around 15% are singletons. This clonotype showed up many times. Its cognate antigen is unknown. The germline CDR1 and CDR2 sequences are DFQATT and SNEGSKA (reference sequence). The CDR3 runs 12 residues. General study points: Thyroid tissue went unexamined; only peripheral blood was analyzed. Segments TRBV28, TRBJ1-2 and TRBJ2-5 showed preferential usage in persistent disease.

These data were also reused for a study on T cells in Graves' hyperthyroidism and ophthalmopathy. Turning to that study: In validation, the model predicted ophthalmopathy. These predictions came a median roughly 7.1 months before onset.

The V call is TRBV20-1, the J call TRBJ2-7; TRBD2 agrees at 7 bases. The sample in question was peripheral blood mononuclear cells (PBMCs), obtained at new diagnosis, from a patient treated with antithyroid drugs. The TCR comes from a middle-aged man with Graves disease. The CDR3 nucleotides are TGCAGCGGGGAGGGGCAATCCTACGAGCAGTACTTC. As protein: CSGEGQSYEQYF.